This T cell receptor beta chain was observed in a study of shared clonotypes between healthy human individuals. The study's findings and limits: Clonotypes shared by all four donors outscored non-shared clonotypes in generation probability.

This CDR3 is 13 amino acids long. V was clipped by 3 bases and J by 0 bases, with 2 bases between them. Germline V gene data show CDR1 as MNHEY and CDR2 as SMNVEV (reference sequence). Sequencing used immunoSEQ multiplex PCR; TCRdb keeps in-frame clones, though not all of them. The table lists about 700,000 clones, roughly nine tenths of them singletons. This clone was counted a few times. The target antigen is unknown. Other DNA variants within this sample encode the same CDR3. It was CD45RO-negative cells, positively selected for CCR7, that made up naive CD8 cells, with terminally differentiated effector memory CD45RA+ cells excluded.

The rearrangement uses TRBV27 and TRBJ2-2; D unresolved. The TCR comes from a man aged 25-40 years in good health. Sequencing input: naive CD8+ T cells sorted from blood. DNA for the CDR3: TGTGCCAGCAGTTTGGCGAACACCGGGGAGCTGTTTTTT. Amino acids: CASSLANTGELFF.